The 6 T cell receptor beta chains listed next were all sequenced from one sample in a study of blood T cell repertoires in COVID-19 (TCRdb year 2020). Library preparation was by the immunoSEQ multiplex PCR assay. Drawn from immuneACCESS, this table holds only the in-frame rearrangements with V and J called that TCRdb kept. Clones are partly lost; checked studies trace under half to an unresolved V gene and leave the rest unexplained. The table for this sample lists under 300,000 clones; about 85% of them were counted only once. The ten largest clones represent 3% of the sample. The source material was PBMCs or T cells enriched from blood (not recorded which). These TCRs come from a woman aged 50 to 60 who had recovered from COVID-19.

This rearrangement joins TRBV19 to TRBJ2-7, with 7 bases fitting TRBD1. The germline V gene has CDR1 LNHDA and CDR2 SQIVND (reference sequence). The CDR3 is made up of 16 amino acids. With 5 bases clipped from V and 0 bases from J, the junction kept 10 bases outside the gene matches. The CDR3 loop reads CASSASGTVNSYEQYF. The CDR3 DNA reads TGTGCCAGTAGTGCGAGTGGGACAGTAAACTCCTACGAGCAGTACTTC.

V is TRBV9 and J is TRBJ2-2; TRBD2 agrees at 7 bases. Losses at the gene ends were 4 bases for V and 3 bases for J; bases not matched to a gene: 12. Per germline, CDR1 SGDLS and CDR2 YYNGEE. The CDR3 runs to 17 residues. The CDR3, as DNA: TGTGCCAGCAGCCCTCGGCGCCGTCGGGGGGACACCGGGGAGCTGTTTTTT. It specifies CASSPRRRRGDTGELFF.

The J gene is TRBJ2-6, the V gene TRBV6-2 or TRBV6-3; TRBD2 agrees at 7 bases. Germline V gene lookup returns CDR1 MNHEY and CDR2 SVGEGT. CDR3 size: 16 residues. The ends lost 0 bases at V and 3 bases at J; junction bases unmatched: 2. In nucleotides, the CDR3 is TGTGCCAGCAGTTACTCGGGGGGGAGTGGGGCCAACGTCCTGACTTTC. Amino acids: CASSYSGGSGANVLTF.

The chain recombines TRBV2 with TRBJ1-5, with TRBD1 identical over 7 bases. Germline CDR1 is SNHLY and CDR2 is FYNNEI. Trimming removed 8 bases from V and 7 bases from J; junction bases left unmatched: 17. CDR3 length equals 16 residues. The CDR3 bases are TGTGCCAGCGGGCCCGAATTAAACAGGGGTCGGCAGCCCCAGCATTTT. The encoded protein is CASGPELNRGRQPQHF.

This chain joins TRBV28 and TRBJ1-4; TRBD1 might be the D (6 bases). The CDR3 contains 18 residues. Trimming cost V 5 bases and J 0 bases, with 19 bases left between them. Looked up from germline, CDR1 is MDHEN and CDR2 is SYDVKM. The CDR3 coding sequence is TGTGCCAGCAGTGGTTGGACAGCATCCTCCTCAACTAATGAAAAACTGTTTTTT. Residues: CASSGWTASSSTNEKLFF.

This sequence joins TRBV6-5 and TRBJ1-6, with 7 bases lining up with TRBD1. Germline V gives CDR1 MNHEY, CDR2 SVGAGI. CDR3 length: 14 amino acids. V trimming: 2 bases; J trimming: 13 bases; junction bases outside the gene matches: 8. The CDR3 is CASSYRDRASPLHF. The DNA for the CDR3 is TGTGCCAGCAGTTACCGGGACAGAGCGTCCCCCCTCCACTTT.